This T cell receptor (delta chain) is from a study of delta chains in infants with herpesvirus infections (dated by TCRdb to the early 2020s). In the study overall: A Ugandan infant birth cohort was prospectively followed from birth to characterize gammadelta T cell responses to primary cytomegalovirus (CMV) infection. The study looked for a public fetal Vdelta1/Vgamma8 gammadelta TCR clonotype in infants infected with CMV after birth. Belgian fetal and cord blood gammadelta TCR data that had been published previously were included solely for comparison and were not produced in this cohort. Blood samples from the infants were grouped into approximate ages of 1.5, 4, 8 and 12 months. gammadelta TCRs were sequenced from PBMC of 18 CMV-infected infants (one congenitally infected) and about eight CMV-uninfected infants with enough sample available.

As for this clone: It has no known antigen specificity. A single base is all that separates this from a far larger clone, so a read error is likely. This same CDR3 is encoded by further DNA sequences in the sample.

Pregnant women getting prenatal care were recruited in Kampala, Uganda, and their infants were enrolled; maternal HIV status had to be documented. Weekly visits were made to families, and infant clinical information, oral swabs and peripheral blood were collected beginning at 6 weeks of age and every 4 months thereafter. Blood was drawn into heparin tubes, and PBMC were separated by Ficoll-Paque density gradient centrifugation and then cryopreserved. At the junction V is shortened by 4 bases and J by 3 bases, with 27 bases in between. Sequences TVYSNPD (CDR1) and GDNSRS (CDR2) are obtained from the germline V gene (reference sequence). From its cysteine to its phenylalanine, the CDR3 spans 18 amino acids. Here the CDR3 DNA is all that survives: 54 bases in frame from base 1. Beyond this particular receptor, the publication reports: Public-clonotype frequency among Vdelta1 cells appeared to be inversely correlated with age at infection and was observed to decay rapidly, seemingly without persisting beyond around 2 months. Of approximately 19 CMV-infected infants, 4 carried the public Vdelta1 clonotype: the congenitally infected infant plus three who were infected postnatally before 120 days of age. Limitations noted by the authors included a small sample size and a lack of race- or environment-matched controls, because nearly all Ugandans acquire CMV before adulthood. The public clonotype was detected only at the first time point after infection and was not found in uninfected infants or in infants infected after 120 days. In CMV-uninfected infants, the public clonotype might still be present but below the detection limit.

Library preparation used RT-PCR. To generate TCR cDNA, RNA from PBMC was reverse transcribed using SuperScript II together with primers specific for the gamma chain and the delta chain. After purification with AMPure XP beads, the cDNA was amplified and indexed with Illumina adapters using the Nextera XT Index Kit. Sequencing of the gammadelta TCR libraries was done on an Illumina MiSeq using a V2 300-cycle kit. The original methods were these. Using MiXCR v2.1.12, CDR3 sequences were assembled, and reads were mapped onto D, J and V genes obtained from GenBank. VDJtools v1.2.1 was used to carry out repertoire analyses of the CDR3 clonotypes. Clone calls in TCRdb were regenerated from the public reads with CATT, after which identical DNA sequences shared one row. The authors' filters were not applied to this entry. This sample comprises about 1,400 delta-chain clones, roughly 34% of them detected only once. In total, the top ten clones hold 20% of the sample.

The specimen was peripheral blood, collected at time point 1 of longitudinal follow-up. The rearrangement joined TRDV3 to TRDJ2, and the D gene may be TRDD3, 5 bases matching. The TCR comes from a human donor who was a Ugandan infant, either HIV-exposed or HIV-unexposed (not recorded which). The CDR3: CASLILRATGTVTAQLFF. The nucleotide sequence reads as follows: TGTGCCTCCCTAATCCTCAGAGCCACTGGAACTGTGACAGCACAACTCTTCTTT.